A single sample is the source of the 12 T cell receptor beta chains below, sequenced in a study of Graves' ophthalmopathy and Graves' hyperthyroidism. Amplification from RNA transcripts yielded the TCR beta CDR3 regions. A first-round RT-PCR used HTBI primers, followed by a second-round multiplex PCR. TCRdb reprocessed the multiplex PCR reads via MiXCR and lists one record per CDR3 protein. The sample records about 1.1 million distinct CDR3 sequences, roughly 35% being singletons. Sequencing was performed on peripheral blood or thyroid tissue (not recorded which). These receptors were obtained from an adult man with Graves' hyperthyroidism.

The chain links TRBV20-1 to TRBJ2-7; D is unresolved. Germline CDR1 reads DFQATT; CDR2 reads SNEGSKA (reference sequence). The V and J ends lost 0 bases and 3 bases respectively, with 9 bases between them. This CDR3 has 13 residues. Here the CDR3 reads CSARDWVDYEQYF. In DNA form, the CDR3 reads TGCAGTGCTAGAGATTGGGTTGACTACGAGCAGTACTTC.

The rearrangement uses TRBV28 and TRBJ2-7, with D possibly TRBD2 on 5 matching bases. Germline V gives CDR1 MDHEN, CDR2 SYDVKM. The CDR3 is 16 residues long. V gave up 5 bases and J gave up 4 bases, with 21 bases separating them. CDR3 in DNA: TGTGCCAGCAGTACGGCCGCGGCAGACCAGCGGTACGAGCAGTACTTC. This sequence encodes CASSTAAADQRYEQYF.

This clonotype has a handful of counts. V usage is TRBV19 and J usage is TRBJ2-3, with a possible D match to TRBD2 (5 bases). This CDR3 spans 15 amino acids. V dropped 8 bases and J dropped 0 bases, with 15 bases sitting between them. CDR1 LNHDA and CDR2 SQIVND come from the germline V gene (reference sequence). CDR3 amino acids: CASSRLNPSTDTQYF. In DNA form, the CDR3 reads TGTGCCAGTTCTAGACTAAACCCTAGCACAGATACGCAGTATTTT.

This clonotype was recorded only once. The rearrangement joins TRBV5-1 to TRBJ2-2; 7 positions agree with TRBD1. V shed 4 bases, J shed 7 bases, and the junction held 10 bases outside the gene matches. The germline CDR1 and CDR2 sequences are SGHRS and YFSETQ. This CDR3 region has 15 residues. CDR3 protein: CASSLRQGPNGELFF. The CDR3 region has the DNA TGCGCCAGCAGCCTACGACAGGGCCCCAACGGGGAGCTGTTTTTT.

This clonotype was detected many times. The chain joins TRBV29-1 to TRBJ1-1; tentatively, D is TRBD1 (5 bases). The CDR3 loop spans 11 amino acids. CDR1 is SQVTM, CDR2 ANQGSEA, per germline. With 4 bases removed from V and 7 bases from J, the gap between germline ends came to 10 bases. The CDR3 nucleotides read TGCAGCGTTGGGGGGGGGGGTGAAGCTTTCTTT. Translated, it gives CSVGGGGEAFF.

The chain joins TRBV7-2 to TRBJ1-2; 7 nucleotides line up with TRBD1. The CDR3 loop spans 12 amino acids. Losses at the gene ends were 9 bases for V and 5 bases for J; bases not matched to a gene: 6. CDR1 SGHTA and CDR2 FQGNSA come from the germline V gene. CDR3 sequence reads: CARRDRKYGYTF. As DNA, the CDR3 is TGTGCCAGACGGGACAGAAAGTATGGCTACACCTTC.

This chain connects TRBV29-1 to TRBJ1-5; D uncertain. Deletions cut 7 bases from V and 9 bases from J, with 13 bases between. The CDR3 consists of 11 residues. Per germline, CDR1 SQVTM and CDR2 ANQGSEA. The CDR3 DNA sequence: TGCAGCGCTATAGCGGGAGGGCCCCAGCATTTT. This gives the protein CSAIAGGPQHF.

This clonotype came up many times. This sequence joins TRBV29-1 and TRBJ2-5; TRBD1 might be the D (6 bases). The CDR3 length is 13 residues. The germline V gene has CDR1 SQVTM and CDR2 ANQGSEA. V was pared by 7 bases and J by 3 bases, with 15 bases between. The CDR3 is CSAPNRGKETQYF. Here the CDR3 DNA reads TGCAGCGCCCCTAATAGGGGGAAAGAGACCCAGTACTTC.

The chain carries TRBV25-1 and TRBJ2-1, with 7 bases identical to TRBD2. This CDR3 region has 13 residues. CDR1 MGHDK and CDR2 SYGVNS come from the germline V gene. J lost 13 bases, V lost 6 bases, and 12 bases had no gene match. Here the CDR3 reads CASSREVRGRQFF. Written as DNA, the CDR3 is TGTGCCAGCAGCCGGGAGGTACGGGGCCGACAGTTCTTC.

The chain uses TRBV3-1 and TRBJ1-4; D gene unclear. This CDR3 spans 14 amino acids. In germline, CDR1 is LGHDT, CDR2 YNNKEL (reference sequence). V dropped 0 bases and J dropped 8 bases, with 10 bases sitting between them. In DNA form, the CDR3 reads TGTGCCAGCAGCCAAGAGGGGTTCGTGGAAAAACTGTTTTTT. It codes for CASSQEGFVEKLFF.

The V gene is TRBV27, the J gene TRBJ1-1, with D perhaps matching TRBD1 (5 bases). The CDR3 consists of 14 residues. Trimming shortened V by 7 bases and J by 1 base, and 13 bases separated the two germline ends. CDR1 is MNHEY and CDR2 is SMNVEV in the germline V gene (reference sequence). CDR3 in amino acids: CASTPGPRNTEAFF. The CDR3 DNA reads as TGTGCCAGCACTCCGGGACCGAGGAACACTGAAGCTTTCTTT.

The chain couples TRBV10-3 to TRBJ1-5; TRBD1 agrees at 9 bases. CDR1 and CDR2 from the germline V gene are ENHRY and SYGVKD. Trimming cost V 6 bases and J 5 bases; bases outside gene matches: 5. This CDR3 has 14 residues. DNA for the CDR3: TGTGCCATCAGGACAGGGGGGGGGTATCAGCCCCAGCATTTT. This translates into CAIRTGGGYQPQHF.